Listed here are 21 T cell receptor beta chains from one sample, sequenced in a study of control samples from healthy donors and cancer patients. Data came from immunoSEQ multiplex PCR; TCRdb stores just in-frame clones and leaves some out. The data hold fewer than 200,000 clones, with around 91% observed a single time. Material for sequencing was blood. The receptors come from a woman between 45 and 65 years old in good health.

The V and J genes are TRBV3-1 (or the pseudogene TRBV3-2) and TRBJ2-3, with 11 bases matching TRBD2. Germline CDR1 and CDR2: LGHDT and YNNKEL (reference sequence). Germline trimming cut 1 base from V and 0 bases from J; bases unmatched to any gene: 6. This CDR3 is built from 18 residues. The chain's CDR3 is CASSQAPTSGGSTDTQYF. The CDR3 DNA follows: TGTGCCAGCAGCCAAGCCCCCACTAGCGGGGGTAGCACAGATACGCAGTATTTT.

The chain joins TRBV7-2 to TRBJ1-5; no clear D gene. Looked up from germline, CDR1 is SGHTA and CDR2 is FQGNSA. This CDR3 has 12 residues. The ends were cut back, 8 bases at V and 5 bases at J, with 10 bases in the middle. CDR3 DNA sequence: TGTGCCAGCGCTACCGGGGATCAGCCCCAGCATTTT. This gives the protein CASATGDQPQHF.

As DNA, the CDR3 is TGCGCCAGCACTAAGAACCTAAATGAAAAACTGTTTTTT. Protein product: CASTKNLNEKLFF. V gene TRBV10-1 combines with J gene TRBJ1-4; D remains ambiguous. V gave up 7 bases and J gave up 5 bases, with 11 bases separating them. The length of the CDR3 is 13 residues. Germline values: CDR1 WNHNN, CDR2 SYGVQD (reference sequence).

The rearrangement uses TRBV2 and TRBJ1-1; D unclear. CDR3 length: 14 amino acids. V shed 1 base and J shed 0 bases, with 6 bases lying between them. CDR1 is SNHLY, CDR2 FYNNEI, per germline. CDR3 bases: TGTGCCAGCAGTGAAGGGGCTATGAACACTGAAGCTTTCTTT. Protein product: CASSEGAMNTEAFF.

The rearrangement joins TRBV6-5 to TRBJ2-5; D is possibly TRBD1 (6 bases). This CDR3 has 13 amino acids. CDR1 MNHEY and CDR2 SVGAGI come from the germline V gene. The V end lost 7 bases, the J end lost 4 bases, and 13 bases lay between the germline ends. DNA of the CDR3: TGTGCCAGCATAACAGGGTCCGGAGAGACCCAGTACTTC. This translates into CASITGSGETQYF.

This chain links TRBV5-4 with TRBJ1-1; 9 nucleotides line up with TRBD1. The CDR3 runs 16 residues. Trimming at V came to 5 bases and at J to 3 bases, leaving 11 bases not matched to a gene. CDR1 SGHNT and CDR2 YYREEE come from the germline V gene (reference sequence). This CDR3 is CASRGDRARVYTEAFF. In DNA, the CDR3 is TGTGCCAGCAGGGGGGACAGGGCCCGAGTATACACTGAAGCTTTCTTT.

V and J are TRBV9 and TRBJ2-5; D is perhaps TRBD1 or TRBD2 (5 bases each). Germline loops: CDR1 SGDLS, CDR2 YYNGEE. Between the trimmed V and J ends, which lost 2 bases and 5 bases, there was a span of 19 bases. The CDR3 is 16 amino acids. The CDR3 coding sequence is TGTGCCAGCAGCGTTCTTGGGACGGGGCCCGGGGAGACCCAGTACTTC. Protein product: CASSVLGTGPGETQYF.

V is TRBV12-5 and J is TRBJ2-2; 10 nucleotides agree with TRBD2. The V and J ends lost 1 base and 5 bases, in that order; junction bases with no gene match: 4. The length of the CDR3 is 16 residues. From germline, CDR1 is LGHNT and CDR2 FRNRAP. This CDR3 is CASGLGTSGKTGELFF. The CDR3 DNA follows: TGTGCTAGTGGTTTGGGTACTAGCGGGAAGACCGGGGAGCTGTTTTTT.

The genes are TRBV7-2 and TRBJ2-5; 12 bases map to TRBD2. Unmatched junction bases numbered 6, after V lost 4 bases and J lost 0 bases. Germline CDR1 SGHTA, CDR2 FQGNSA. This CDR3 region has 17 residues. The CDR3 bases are TGTGCCAGCAGCTACCGGACTAGCGGGGATTACCAAGAGACCCAGTACTTC. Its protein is CASSYRTSGDYQETQYF.

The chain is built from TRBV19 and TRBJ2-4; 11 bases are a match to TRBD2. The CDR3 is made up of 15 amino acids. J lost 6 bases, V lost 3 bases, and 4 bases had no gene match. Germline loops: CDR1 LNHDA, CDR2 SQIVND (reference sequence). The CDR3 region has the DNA TGTGCCAGTAGTATGGTGGGGACTAGCGGAAACATTCAGTACTTC. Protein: CASSMVGTSGNIQYF.

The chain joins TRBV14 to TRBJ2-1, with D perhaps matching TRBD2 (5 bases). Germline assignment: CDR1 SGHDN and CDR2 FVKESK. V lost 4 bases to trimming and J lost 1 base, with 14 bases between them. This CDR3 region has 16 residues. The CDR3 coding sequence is TGTGCCAGCAGCCGCCTGGCGACTACGTCCTACAATGAGCAGTTCTTC. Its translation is CASSRLATTSYNEQFF. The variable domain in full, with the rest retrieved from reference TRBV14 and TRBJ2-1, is EAGVTQFPSHSVIEKGQTVTLRCDPISGHDNLYWYRRVMGKEIKFLLHFVKESKQDESGMPNNRFLAERTGGTYSTLKVQPAELEDSGVYFCASSRLATTSYNEQFFGPGTRLTVL.

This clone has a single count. CDR3 sequence (DNA): TGTGCCAACAACCTCGGTCGAATCTTT. Its protein is CANNLGRIF. This chain joins TRBV21-1 and TRBJ1-1. TRBV21-1 is classified as a pseudogene. The CDR3 contains 9 residues.

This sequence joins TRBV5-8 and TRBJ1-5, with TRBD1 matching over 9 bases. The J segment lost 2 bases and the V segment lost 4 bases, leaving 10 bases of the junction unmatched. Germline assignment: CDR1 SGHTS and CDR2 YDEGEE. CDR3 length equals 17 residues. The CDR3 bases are TGTGCCAGCAGCATAGAGGGACAGGGTAAGCGCAATCAGCCCCAGCATTTT. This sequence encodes CASSIEGQGKRNQPQHF.

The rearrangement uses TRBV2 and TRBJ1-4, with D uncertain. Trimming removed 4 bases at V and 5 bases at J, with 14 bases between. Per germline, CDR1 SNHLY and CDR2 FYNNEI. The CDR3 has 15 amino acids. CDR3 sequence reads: CASSGSAGRNEKLFF. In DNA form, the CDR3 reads TGTGCCAGCAGTGGCAGCGCGGGGAGGAATGAAAAACTGTTTTTT.

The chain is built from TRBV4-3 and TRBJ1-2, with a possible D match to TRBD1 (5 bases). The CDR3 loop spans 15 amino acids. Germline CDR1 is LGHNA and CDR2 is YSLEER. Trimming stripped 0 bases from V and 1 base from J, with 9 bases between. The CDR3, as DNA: TGCGCCAGCAGCCAAGAGGATGGGGGTAACTATGGCTACACCTTC. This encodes CASSQEDGGNYGYTF.

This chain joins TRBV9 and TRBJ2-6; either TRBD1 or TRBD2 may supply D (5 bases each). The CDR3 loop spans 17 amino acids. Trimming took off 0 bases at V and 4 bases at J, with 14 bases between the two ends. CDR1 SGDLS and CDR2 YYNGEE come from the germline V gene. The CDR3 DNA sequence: TGTGCCAGCAGCGTAGCCCGTTCCAGGGAGGGGGCCAACGTCCTGACTTTC. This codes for CASSVARSREGANVLTF.

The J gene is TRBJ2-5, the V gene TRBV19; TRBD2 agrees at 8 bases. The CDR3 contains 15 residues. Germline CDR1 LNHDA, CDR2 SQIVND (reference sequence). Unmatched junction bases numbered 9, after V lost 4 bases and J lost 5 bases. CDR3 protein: CASSTPGLGVETQYF. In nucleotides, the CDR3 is TGTGCCAGTAGTACCCCGGGACTAGGTGTTGAGACCCAGTACTTC.

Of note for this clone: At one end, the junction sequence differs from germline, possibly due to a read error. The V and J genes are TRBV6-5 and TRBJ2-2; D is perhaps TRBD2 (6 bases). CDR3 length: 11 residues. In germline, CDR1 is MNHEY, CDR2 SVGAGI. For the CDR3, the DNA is TGTGCCCGAAGGGAGGCTAGGGGAGCTGTTTTT. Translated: CARREARGAVF.

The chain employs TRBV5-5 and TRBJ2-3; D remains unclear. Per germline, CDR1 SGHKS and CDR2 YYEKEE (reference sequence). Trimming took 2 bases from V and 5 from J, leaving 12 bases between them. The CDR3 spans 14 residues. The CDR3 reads CASSLSPREDTQYF. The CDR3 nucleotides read TGTGCCAGCAGCTTATCGCCCCGAGAAGATACGCAGTATTTT.

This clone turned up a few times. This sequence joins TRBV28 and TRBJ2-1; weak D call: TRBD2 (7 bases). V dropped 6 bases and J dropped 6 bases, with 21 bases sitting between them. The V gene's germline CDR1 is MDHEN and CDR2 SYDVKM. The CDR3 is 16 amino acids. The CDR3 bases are TGTGCCAGCAGGTTCAGCGGGACACTAAGGGGCAATGAGCAGTTCTTC. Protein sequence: CASRFSGTLRGNEQFF.

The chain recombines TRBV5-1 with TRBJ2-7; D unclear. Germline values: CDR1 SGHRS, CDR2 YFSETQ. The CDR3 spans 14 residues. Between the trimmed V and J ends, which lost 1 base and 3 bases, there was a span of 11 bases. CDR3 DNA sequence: TGCGCCAGCAGCTTGAGCAGTATCCTCTACGAGCAGTACTTC. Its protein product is CASSLSSILYEQYF.